This TCR beta chain was sequenced for a study of regulatory T cells in long-lasting Graves disease. Across the study: By definition, persistent Graves' disease involved antithyroid drugs for over 5 years alongside positive TSH receptor antibodies.

With 4 bases clipped from V and 4 bases from J, the junction kept 5 bases outside the gene matches. From germline, CDR1 is MGHDK and CDR2 SYGVNS. There are 15 residues in the CDR3. Specified time point: persistent/refractory GD, antithyroid drugs over 5 years with positive TRAb. Generation of the TCR library employed RNA extracted from PBMCs. The authors built TCR beta libraries using iRepertoire HTBI primers and Arm-PCR of CDR3 regions. Via MiXCR, TCRdb re-called the multiplex PCR reads, giving one row per CDR3 protein. This sample has roughly 360,000 distinct CDR3 sequences, with less than 30% found just once. This clonotype was seen at least ten times. Its target is not known. The study, taken as a whole, reports: Repertoires from persistent disease leaned toward TRBV28, TRBJ1-2 and TRBJ2-5.

The gene calls are TRBV25-1 and TRBJ1-5; TRBD1 agrees at 9 bases. The sequencing used peripheral blood mononuclear cells (PBMCs), collected when the disease was refractory, from a patient treated with antithyroid drugs. The TCR originated in a woman aged 40-49 years with Graves disease. Here the CDR3 reads CASSGGTGRNQPQHF. In nucleotides, the CDR3 is TGTGCCAGCAGTGGCGGGACAGGGCGAAATCAGCCCCAGCATTTT.